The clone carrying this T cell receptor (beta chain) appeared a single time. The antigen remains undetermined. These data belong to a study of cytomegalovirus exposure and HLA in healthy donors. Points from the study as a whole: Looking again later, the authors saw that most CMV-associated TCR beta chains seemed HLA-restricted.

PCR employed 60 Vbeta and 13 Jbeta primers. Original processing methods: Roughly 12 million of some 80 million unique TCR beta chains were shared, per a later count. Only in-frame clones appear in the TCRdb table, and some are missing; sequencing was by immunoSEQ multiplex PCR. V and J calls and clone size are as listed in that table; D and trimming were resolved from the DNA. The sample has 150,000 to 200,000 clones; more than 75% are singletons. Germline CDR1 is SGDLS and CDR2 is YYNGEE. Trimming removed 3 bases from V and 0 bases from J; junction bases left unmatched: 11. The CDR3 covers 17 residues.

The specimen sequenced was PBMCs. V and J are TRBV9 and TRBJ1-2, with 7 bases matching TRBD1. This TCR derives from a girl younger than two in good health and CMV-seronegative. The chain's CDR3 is CASSARDSYDSNYGYTF. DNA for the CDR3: TGTGCCAGCAGCGCCCGGGACAGTTACGATTCTAACTATGGCTACACCTTC.